The 18 T cell receptor beta chains in this list originate from one sample, sequenced in a study of blood T cell repertoires in COVID-19. Repertoires were generated with immunoSEQ multiplex PCR, while TCRdb's copy carries only in-frame clones and drops some. The sample records roughly 220,000 clones, roughly 86% being singletons. Input material: peripheral blood. The receptors originated from a man aged 55 to 70 with acute or convalescent COVID-19.

The chain recombines TRBV4-1 with TRBJ2-3; 9 positions agree with TRBD2. J was trimmed by 5 bases and V by 5 bases; bases with no gene match: 11. The CDR3 sequence is 16 residues long. The germline CDR1 and CDR2 sequences are MGHRA and YSYEKL. The CDR3 loop reads CASSMAGAGGQDTQYF. CDR3 coding DNA: TGCGCCAGCAGCATGGCCGGGGCGGGGGGGCAAGATACGCAGTATTTT.

J is TRBJ2-7 and V is TRBV7-3; 7 bases agree with TRBD2. The CDR3 is 13 amino acids. Losses at the gene ends were 1 base for V and 5 bases for J; bases not matched to a gene: 2. Germline lookup yields CDR1 SGHTA and CDR2 FQGTGA. The CDR3 sequence: CASSLNRGDEQYF. The DNA of the CDR3 is TGTGCCAGCAGCTTAAACCGGGGGGACGAGCAGTACTTC. The full variable domain, with the rest looked up from reference TRBV7-3 and TRBJ2-7, is GAGVSQTPSNKVTEKGKYVELRCDPISGHTALYWYRQSLGQGPEFLIYFQGTGAADDSGLPNDRFFAVRPEGSVSTLKIQRTERGDSAVYLCASSLNRGDEQYFGPGTRLTVT.

The V and J genes are TRBV6-5 and TRBJ2-5, with TRBD2 identical over 10 bases. The CDR3 loop spans 14 amino acids. After removal of 7 bases from V and 8 bases from J, the junction contained 10 bases not matched to a gene. Germline CDR1 is MNHEY and CDR2 is SVGAGI. In DNA form, the CDR3 reads TGTGCCAGCACACCCACTAGCGGGGCCCCTACCCAGTACTTC. This codes for CASTPTSGAPTQYF.

J is TRBJ1-2 and V is TRBV18; D gene uncertain. CDR3 length: 12 amino acids. V lost 3 bases and J lost 6, with 8 bases in between. Germline CDR1 and CDR2: KGHSH and LQKENI. The CDR3 bases are TGTGCCAGCTCACCGGTACAAGATGGCTACACCTTC. Translation gives CASSPVQDGYTF.

DNA for the CDR3: TGTGCCAGCAGCTCCAAGCGGACAGCAACTAATGAAAAACTGTTTTTT. It encodes CASSSKRTATNEKLFF. The chain recombines TRBV27 with TRBJ1-4; D might be TRBD1 (6 bases). This CDR3 is 16 amino acids long. Trimming shortened V by 6 bases and J by 0 bases, and 14 bases separated the two germline ends. Looked up from germline, CDR1 is MNHEY and CDR2 is SMNVEV (reference sequence).

CDR3 DNA sequence: TGTGCCAGCAGTTACGGACAGGGGAGCTTTGGTAGCAATCAGCCCCAGCATTTT. Translation: CASSYGQGSFGSNQPQHF. The chain has TRBV6-2 or TRBV6-3 and TRBJ1-5; 9 bases align to TRBD1. Germline V gene data show CDR1 as MNHEY and CDR2 as SVGEGT. This CDR3 spans 18 amino acids. V lost 2 bases, J lost 0 bases, and 8 bases stayed unmatched.

CDR3 loop: CASSASQGTQETQYF. The CDR3 DNA is TGTGCCAGCAGCGCTTCACAGGGGACTCAAGAGACCCAGTACTTC. The rearrangement uses TRBV9 and TRBJ2-5; possibly TRBD1 for D (7 bases). V was pared by 3 bases and J by 2 bases, with 14 bases between. Germline V lookup: CDR1 SGDLS, CDR2 YYNGEE. CDR3 size: 15 residues. Complete variable domain (other parts from reference TRBV9 and TRBJ2-5): DSGVTQTPKHLITATGQRVTLRCSPRSGDLSVYWYQQSLDQGLQFLIQYYNGEERAKGNILERFSAQQFPDLHSELNLSSLELGDSALYFCASSASQGTQETQYFGPGTRLLVL.

This chain joins TRBV6-5 and TRBJ1-1, with D possibly TRBD1 on 6 matching bases. This CDR3 is built from 13 residues. Deletions cut 10 bases from V and 2 bases from J, with 14 bases between. The germline V gene encodes CDR1 MNHEY and CDR2 SVGAGI. CDR3 protein: CATWGQVNTEAFF. CDR3 DNA: TGTGCCACCTGGGGGCAGGTTAACACTGAAGCTTTCTTT.

This chain connects TRBV19 to TRBJ2-1; TRBD2 aligns across 9 bases. Germline CDR1 is LNHDA and CDR2 is SQIVND (reference sequence). This CDR3 comprises 18 residues. V lost 2 bases, J lost 1 base, and 9 bases stayed unmatched. CDR3 in amino acids: CASSITRRAGGSYNEQFF. In DNA, the CDR3 is TGTGCCAGTAGTATAACCCGACGGGCGGGGGGGTCCTACAATGAGCAGTTCTTC.

This rearrangement joins TRBV7-2 to TRBJ2-2; 8 positions agree with TRBD2. Germline V lookup: CDR1 SGHTA, CDR2 FQGNSA. The junction had 3 bases not matched to a gene; V was cut back by 6 bases and J by 3 bases. The CDR3 sequence is 14 residues long. CDR3 residues: CASSRGGYTGELFF. CDR3 bases: TGTGCCAGCAGTCGCGGGGGGTACACCGGGGAGCTGTTTTTT.

The sample holds a few counts of this clone. The chain combines TRBV27 with TRBJ1-1; possibly TRBD1 for D (6 bases). CDR1 is MNHEY, CDR2 SMNVEV, per germline (reference sequence). The CDR3 is 14 amino acids. Trimming left V 2 bases short and J 4 bases short, with 11 bases between. CDR3 sequence (DNA): TGTGCCAGCAGTTTAGGCGGGGGCTCCACTGAAGCTTTCTTT. Its protein is CASSLGGGSTEAFF.

This rearrangement joins TRBV2 to TRBJ1-4, with D perhaps matching TRBD1 (6 bases). Germline V gene data show CDR1 as SNHLY and CDR2 as FYNNEI. Trimming pared 0 bases from V and 8 bases from J, leaving 13 bases between. This CDR3 is built from 15 residues. The CDR3 region is CASSEAGGAAEKLFF. CDR3 DNA: TGTGCCAGCAGTGAAGCTGGGGGGGCCGCCGAAAAACTGTTTTTT.

The rearrangement links TRBV5-1 to TRBJ1-2; D is unresolved. Germline V gives CDR1 SGHRS, CDR2 YFSETQ. The CDR3 has 14 residues. V was clipped by 0 bases and J by 4 bases, with 10 bases between them. Written as DNA, the CDR3 is TGCGCCAGCAGCTTGGGCTACAGAATCTATGGCTACACCTTC. As protein: CASSLGYRIYGYTF.

The V gene is TRBV5-1, the J gene TRBJ1-2; D might be TRBD1 (6 bases). Trimming pared 1 base from V and 1 base from J, leaving 8 bases between. The CDR3 is made up of 14 amino acids. The germline V gene has CDR1 SGHRS and CDR2 YFSETQ. The CDR3, as DNA: TGCGCCAGCAGCTTGCCAGGGGATAACTATGGCTACACCTTC. This codes for CASSLPGDNYGYTF.

This chain joins TRBV13 and TRBJ2-3; 11 bases map to TRBD2. The CDR3 is 19 residues long. V was pared by 4 bases and J by 2 bases, with 14 bases of the junction left unmatched. Germline V gives CDR1 PRHDT, CDR2 FYEKMQ (reference sequence). The CDR3 DNA follows: TGTGCCAGCAGCTCGCGCCCCCTAGCGGGGGGCCTAGTCACAGATACGCAGTATTTT. Residues: CASSSRPLAGGLVTDTQYF. The whole variable domain, remainder taken from reference TRBV13 and TRBJ2-3, is AAGVIQSPRHLIKEKRETATLKCYPIPRHDTVYWYQQGPGQDPQFLISFYEKMQSDKGSIPDRFSAQQFSDYHSELNMSSLELGDSALYFCASSSRPLAGGLVTDTQYFGPGTRLTVL.

The CDR3, as DNA: TGTGCCAGCAGTTTAGGCACACCGAGGGCTGAAGCTTTCTTT. It specifies CASSLGTPRAEAFF. The J gene is TRBJ1-1, the V gene TRBV28; D gene uncertain. Germline V gene sequence: CDR1 MDHEN, CDR2 SYDVKM. The germline V and J ends were trimmed by 2 bases and 6 bases, with 13 bases remaining between them. The CDR3 totals 14 residues.

The CDR3 DNA follows: TGTGCCTGGAGGGGACAGGGAACTGAAGCTTTCTTT. This translates into CAWRGQGTEAFF. The V gene is TRBV30, the J gene TRBJ1-1; 9 positions agree with TRBD1. Losses at the gene ends were 3 bases for V and 5 bases for J; bases not matched to a gene: 1. CDR1 is GTSNPN and CDR2 is SVGIG in the germline V gene (reference sequence). The CDR3 sequence is 12 residues long.

CDR3 nucleotide sequence: TGCAGCGTTGAAGTTGGGACAGGGAACTATGGCTACACCTTC. It codes for CSVEVGTGNYGYTF. The rearrangement links TRBV29-1 to TRBJ1-2, with 9 bases lining up with TRBD1. The J segment lost 2 bases and the V segment lost 1 base, leaving 2 bases of the junction unmatched. CDR3 length equals 14 residues. From germline, CDR1 is SQVTM and CDR2 ANQGSEA.